The 2 T cell receptor beta chains given below trace back to one sample, sequenced in a study of CD8 T cells in Susac syndrome. It was with random hexamers that about 0.45 to 1 ug RNA was reverse transcribed. One entry per CDR3 protein results from TCRdb running MiXCR on the immunoSEQ multiplex PCR reads. Seen here are approximately 150,000 distinct CDR3 sequences, roughly 94% observed once, and the top ten hold 0.075% to 0.1%. Sequenced material: CD4+ T cells from PBMCs. These receptors came from a human donor in good health.

The V call is TRBV30, the J call TRBJ1-1; TRBD1 matches at 7 bases. The CDR3 has 14 amino acids. Germline trimming cut 2 bases from V and 1 base from J; bases unmatched to any gene: 4. The germline gives CDR1 GTSNPN, CDR2 SVGIG (reference sequence). The CDR3 is CAWSPGQSNTEAFF. In DNA, the CDR3 is TGTGCCTGGAGTCCGGGACAGTCGAACACTGAAGCTTTCTTT.

The chain carries TRBV7-7 and TRBJ2-1; 9 bases map to TRBD1. The CDR3 is made up of 17 amino acids. J gave up 4 bases and V 1 base, and 8 bases lay outside the gene matches. The germline V gene has CDR1 SSHAT and CDR2 FNYEAQ (reference sequence). The CDR3 sequence is CASSLDRSGQGYNEQFF. As DNA, the CDR3 is TGTGCCAGCAGCTTAGATCGGTCGGGACAGGGATACAATGAGCAGTTCTTC. Drawing the rest from reference TRBV7-7 and TRBJ2-1, the complete variable domain is GAGVSQSPRYKVTKRGQDVTLRCDPISSHATLYWYQQALGQGPEFLTYFNYEAQPDKSGLPSDRFSAERPEGSISTLTIQRTEQRDSAMYRCASSLDRSGQGYNEQFFGPGTRLTVL.